The 22 T cell receptor beta chains reported below all come from one sample, sequenced in a study of shared clonotypes between healthy human individuals. The method was immunoSEQ multiplex PCR; TCRdb's version includes in-frame clones alone and lacks a portion of them. The data contain about half a million clones, 70% to 80% of them seen just once; the ten biggest clones take up about 13%. Material: PBMCs. The origin of the receptors is a woman in her forties in good health. Some clones in this sample may be carry-over from other donors' samples.

A word on this clone: Possible read error: a much larger clone is one base away. The chain uses TRBV30 and TRBJ2-5; the D is unclear. Between the trimmed V and J ends, which lost 0 bases and 2 bases, there was a span of 7 bases. Per the germline V gene, CDR1 is GTSNPN and CDR2 is SVGIG (reference sequence). This CDR3 comprises 13 residues. As DNA, the CDR3 is TGTGCCTGGAGTGTATGGTGGCAAGAGACCCAGTACTTC. Translating gives CAWSVWWQETQYF.

CDR3 bases: TGTGCCAGCAGCGTCGTGGGGGTAGCGGAGCAGTTCTTC. Translation gives CASSVVGVAEQFF. This chain joins TRBV9 and TRBJ2-1; D is tentatively TRBD1 or TRBD2 (5 bases each). The V gene lost 2 bases and the J gene lost 10 bases, with 13 bases spanning the gap. Germline V lookup: CDR1 SGDLS, CDR2 YYNGEE. The CDR3 contains 13 residues.

The CDR3 is CASSYGGGNEKLFF. In DNA form, the CDR3 reads TGTGCCAGCAGTTACGGGGGCGGAAATGAAAAACTGTTTTTT. This chain links TRBV6-5 with TRBJ1-4; D may be TRBD1 (6 bases). This CDR3 spans 14 amino acids. Trimming left V 2 bases short and J 5 bases short, with 9 bases between. Germline lookup yields CDR1 MNHEY and CDR2 SVGAGI.

The gene calls are TRBV7-9 and TRBJ2-5, with 12 bases aligning to TRBD2. Trimming removed 4 bases from V and 4 bases from J; junction bases left unmatched: 7. CDR3 length: 16 amino acids. The germline V gene has CDR1 SEHNR and CDR2 FQNEAQ (reference sequence). DNA for the CDR3: TGTGCCAGCAGCTACCGGGGACTAGCGGGTTTAGAGACCCAGTACTTC. This codes for CASSYRGLAGLETQYF.

This chain links TRBV7-3 with TRBJ2-2; D possibly corresponds to TRBD1 (5 bases). Per germline, CDR1 SGHTA and CDR2 FQGTGA. The CDR3 is made up of 15 amino acids. The ends were cut back, 4 bases at V and 3 bases at J, with 12 bases in the middle. The CDR3: CASSSQGPDTGELFF. The DNA of the CDR3 is TGTGCCAGCAGCTCGCAGGGTCCGGACACCGGGGAGCTGTTTTTT.

The chain is built from TRBV19 and TRBJ2-5; D possibly corresponds to TRBD2 (5 bases). Trimming shortened V by 1 base and J by 5 bases, and 17 bases separated the two germline ends. This CDR3 is 16 amino acids long. The germline V gene encodes CDR1 LNHDA and CDR2 SQIVND (reference sequence). CDR3 DNA: TGTGCCAGTAGTATAGGAGTGAGCGGACTTAGGGAGACCCAGTACTTC. Its protein is CASSIGVSGLRETQYF. The entire variable domain, with the rest obtained from reference TRBV19 and TRBJ2-5, is as follows: DGGITQSPKYLFRKEGQNVTLSCEQNLNHDAMYWYRQDPGQGLRLIYYSQIVNDFQKGDIAEGYSVSREKKESFPLTVTSAQKNPTAFYLCASSIGVSGLRETQYFGPGTRLLVL.

V is TRBV30 and J is TRBJ1-5; D perhaps matches TRBD1 (6 bases). The CDR3 length is 13 residues. V lost 6 bases to trimming and J lost 7 bases, with 16 bases between them. Germline CDR1 reads GTSNPN; CDR2 reads SVGIG (reference sequence). CDR3 loop: CACSWGAGQPQHF. The CDR3 bases are TGTGCCTGCAGCTGGGGGGCAGGGCAGCCCCAGCATTTT.

This chain connects TRBV5-1 to TRBJ1-4, with TRBD1 matching over 9 bases. Germline V gives CDR1 SGHRS, CDR2 YFSETQ. The length of the CDR3 is 14 residues. Trimming took 5 bases from V and 6 from J; bases not matched to a gene: 5. The CDR3 DNA reads TGCGCCAGCAGTGAACGGGACAGGGATGAAAAACTGTTTTTT. Protein: CASSERDRDEKLFF. Using reference TRBV5-1 and TRBJ1-4 for the parts outside the CDR3, the full variable domain is KAGVTQTPRYLIKTRGQQVTLSCSPISGHRSVSWYQQTPGQGLQFLFEYFSETQRNKGNFPGRFSGRQFSNSRSEMNVSTLELGDSALYLCASSERDRDEKLFFGSGTQLSVL.

This clone has at least ten counts. The CDR3 spells CASSLAVGGSQETQYF. The CDR3 region has the DNA TGTGCCAGCAGCTTAGCCGTGGGGGGCTCTCAAGAGACCCAGTACTTC. The rearrangement links TRBV5-4 to TRBJ2-5, with D perhaps matching TRBD1 or TRBD2 (6 bases each). The CDR3 is 16 amino acids. Germline V gene lookup returns CDR1 SGHNT and CDR2 YYREEE (reference sequence). The germline V and J ends were trimmed by 2 bases and 2 bases, with 16 bases remaining between them.

The chain combines TRBV28 with TRBJ2-4, with TRBD1 matching 10 bases. Trimming took 2 bases from V and 7 from J; bases not matched to a gene: 5. Germline values: CDR1 MDHEN, CDR2 SYDVKM. The length of the CDR3 is 15 residues. The CDR3 DNA reads TGTGCCAGCAGTTTAGGCCCGGGACAGGGGAACATTCAGTACTTC. It is translated as CASSLGPGQGNIQYF.

V gene TRBV5-4 combines with J gene TRBJ2-2, with 8 bases fitting TRBD2. Germline CDR1 is SGHNT and CDR2 is YYREEE (reference sequence). Trimming at V came to 2 bases and at J to 3 bases, leaving 3 bases not matched to a gene. This CDR3 has 15 amino acids. CDR3 DNA sequence: TGTGCCAGCAGCTTAGGGACTAGGCACACCGGGGAGCTGTTTTTT. Amino acid sequence: CASSLGTRHTGELFF.

This chain joins TRBV5-1 and TRBJ2-7; 15 positions agree with TRBD2. This CDR3 comprises 17 residues. Per germline, CDR1 SGHRS and CDR2 YFSETQ. With V trimmed by 2 bases and J by 5 bases, 8 bases remained unmatched. CDR3 in amino acids: CASSFGLAGGPNHEQYF. In nucleotides, the CDR3 is TGCGCCAGCAGCTTCGGACTAGCGGGAGGGCCGAACCACGAGCAGTACTTC.

V gene TRBV7-3 combines with J gene TRBJ2-5; D remains ambiguous. Germline values: CDR1 SGHTA, CDR2 FQGTGA. The CDR3 length is 13 residues. Deletions cut 5 bases from V and 7 bases from J, with 14 bases between. CDR3: CASSTVWGGTQYF. The CDR3, as DNA: TGTGCCAGCAGCACGGTCTGGGGTGGGACCCAGTACTTC.

The chain carries TRBV27 and TRBJ2-5; D may match TRBD1 or TRBD2 (5 bases each). CDR1 MNHEY and CDR2 SMNVEV come from the germline V gene (reference sequence). The germline V and J ends were trimmed by 3 bases and 2 bases, with 19 bases remaining between them. The CDR3 runs 17 residues. The CDR3 DNA reads as TGTGCCAGCAGTTTGTTTGGGGCAGGGACCTTACAAGAGACCCAGTACTTC. Encoded protein: CASSLFGAGTLQETQYF.

The genes are TRBV5-1 and TRBJ2-7; maybe TRBD1 (5 bases). CDR1 and CDR2 (germline): SGHRS, YFSETQ. This CDR3 has 14 residues. V was clipped by 2 bases and J by 6 bases, with 15 bases between them. In nucleotides, the CDR3 is TGCGCCAGCAGCTTAGGGGTCCTCCCCAGCGAGCAGTACTTC. The encoded protein is CASSLGVLPSEQYF.

The V gene is TRBV5-5, the J gene TRBJ2-4; D may be TRBD1 (5 bases). Germline V gene sequence: CDR1 SGHKS, CDR2 YYEKEE (reference sequence). The CDR3 has 14 residues. Trimming stripped 3 bases from V and 7 bases from J, with 14 bases between. The CDR3 DNA is TGTGCCAGCAGCTCGGACAACTCTCGGAACATTCAGTACTTC. The encoded protein is CASSSDNSRNIQYF.

This clone was picked up one time. This chain uses TRBV7-3 with TRBJ2-4, with 12 bases that match TRBD2. Germline V gives CDR1 SGHTA, CDR2 FQGTGA. This CDR3 has 13 amino acids. The V segment lost 5 bases and the J segment 11 bases; nucleotides outside the gene matches: 4. CDR3 loop: CASSPGLAGLQYF. In nucleotides, the CDR3 is TGTGCCAGCAGCCCCGGACTAGCGGGACTTCAGTACTTC. The variable domain in full, with the rest retrieved from reference TRBV7-3 and TRBJ2-4, is GAGVSQTPSNKVTEKGKYVELRCDPISGHTALYWYRQSLGQGPEFLIYFQGTGAADDSGLPNDRFFAVRPEGSVSTLKIQRTERGDSAVYLCASSPGLAGLQYFGAGTRLSVL.

The chain links TRBV11-2 to TRBJ1-5, with D possibly TRBD1 on 5 matching bases. The germline V gene encodes CDR1 SGHAT and CDR2 FQNNGV. The CDR3 sequence is 15 residues long. V was shortened by 7 bases and J by 2 bases, with 15 bases between the two germline ends. CDR3 nucleotide sequence: TGTGCCAGCAACTTTTGGGGGTATGGCAATCAGCCCCAGCATTTT. Amino acids: CASNFWGYGNQPQHF.

The chain uses TRBV11-3 and TRBJ2-5; 11 bases fit TRBD1. This CDR3 is 17 amino acids long. The germline V gene has CDR1 SGHNT and CDR2 YENEEA. J lost 5 bases, V lost 3 bases, and 11 bases had no gene match. As DNA, the CDR3 is TGTGCCAGCAGCTTGGGACAGGGGGACCTAGGGGCTGAGACCCAGTACTTC. Translating gives CASSLGQGDLGAETQYF. The full variable domain, with the rest looked up from reference TRBV11-3 and TRBJ2-5, is EAGVVQSPRYKIIEKKQPVAFWCNPISGHNTLYWYLQNLGQGPELLIRYENEEAVDDSQLPKDRFSAERLKGVDSTLKIQPAELGDSAVYLCASSLGQGDLGAETQYFGPGTRLLVL.

The rearrangement links TRBV6-1 to TRBJ2-7, with 9 bases identical to TRBD2. The germline gives CDR1 MNHNS, CDR2 SASEGT. The CDR3 consists of 15 residues. The trim removed 8 bases at V and 4 bases at J, leaving 12 bases unmatched. The CDR3 coding sequence is TGTGCCAGCGGCGAGGGTAGCGGGAGTATGTACGAGCAGTACTTC. This sequence encodes CASGEGSGSMYEQYF.

This clone was seen a handful of times. The CDR3 spells CASSLAAGGAGETQYF. The CDR3 DNA is TGTGCCAGCAGCTTAGCTGCAGGGGGCGCGGGGGAGACCCAGTACTTC. This chain links TRBV7-8 with TRBJ2-5; 8 nucleotides match TRBD1. This CDR3 has 16 amino acids. The V gene end was trimmed by 0 bases and the J gene end by 5 bases; junction bases not matched to a gene: 8. Germline V gene lookup returns CDR1 SGHVS and CDR2 FQNEAQ.

The chain couples TRBV4-2 to TRBJ2-7; 10 positions agree with TRBD1. CDR3 length: 19 amino acids. J was trimmed by 3 bases and V by 0 bases; bases with no gene match: 14. Germline CDR1 is LGHNA and CDR2 is YNFKEQ. For the CDR3, the DNA is TGTGCCAGCAGCCAAGATCCGGGACAGGGGCTCCATCGGGGCTACGAGCAGTACTTC. Protein sequence: CASSQDPGQGLHRGYEQYF.